This T cell receptor beta chain was identified during a study of cytomegalovirus exposure and HLA in healthy donors (dated by TCRdb to 2016 to 2017). The study in broad terms: In an earlier analysis of roughly 500 of the donors, around 290 Gb of sequence data and 120 million or so unique TCR beta sequences from 150 million to 200 million T cells were reported. Roughly 300 gigabases of sequencing data and roughly 80 million unique TCR sequences made up an early release that covered about 640 HLA-typed donors. Of the roughly 390 genotyped donors, 81% fell in the genetic ancestry cluster associated with self-reported Caucasian donors. The aim of the study was to test whether cataloging public T cell receptors could identify signatures of past pathogen exposure. The T cell repertoires of under 700 subjects were profiled by immunosequencing and related to cytomegalovirus serostatus. A separate validation cohort of approximately 120 different subjects was used in addition to the roughly 620-subject first cohort. To predict cytomegalovirus infection status, the study brought together high-throughput TCR immunosequencing, statistical association of individual TCRs with disease status, and machine learning. A later analysis re-examined previously published TCR beta repertoires from just over 650 donors and added high-resolution HLA genotyping to investigate patterns of TCR occurrence. The later analysis used no new phenotypic data to find candidate immune exposures, relying instead on TCR beta sequences and their occurrence across donors. An earlier analysis of several hundred of the donors applied high-throughput TCR beta sequencing to assess whether each TCR beta V gene segment acted as functional or pseudogenic. Alongside the repertoire data, information on donor age, sex, ethnicity and CMV serostatus was compiled. A later genetic analysis took genome-wide SNP genotypes for about 55% of the roughly 700 donors and used that subset as a discovery cohort. All discovery cohort repertoires had been generated on a single sequencing platform. HLA typing included class I and class II loci at four-digit resolution. The number of donors typed differed by locus, with roughly 629-640 for A, B, C, DRB1 and DQB1, roughly 520 for DQA1, about 610 for DPA1, and around 430 for DPB1. Several DR-DQ haplotypes were handled as single units for association and clustering because linkage in the cohort was strong. Among around 400 genotyped donors of the cohort, an average of roughly 240,000 unique TCR beta nucleotide sequences were sequenced per donor, around 20% of them non-productive.

The investigation overall reported the following: Cytomegalovirus status was reported to be diagnosed by the classifier with high specificity and sensitivity in both the original and validation cohorts. A cluster of highly shared sequence variants was judged likely to be a technical artifact of the sequencing pipeline. According to a later analysis, most CMV-associated TCR beta chains appeared to be HLA-restricted, and the HLA associations seemed to be driven largely by CMV exposure. A later analysis associated about 17,000 TCR beta sequences with specific HLA alleles at a false discovery rate of 0.05. Most TCR sequences were observed very rarely across donors, whereas some public TCRs were present in many individuals. Linkage disequilibrium might explain the correlated functional status among segregating V segments, but an unknown experimental factor could not be ruled out. CMV serostatus was the only immune exposure information available for the cohort. A further reported finding was that TCR beta sequences accurately predicted the HLA-A and HLA-B alleles for most subjects in the first cohort. In vitro tests confirmed that a few of the cytomegalovirus-associated TCR beta chains recognize cytomegalovirus antigens. In a later analysis, several top co-occurrence clusters were reported to appear linked to parvovirus B19, influenza, CMV and Epstein-Barr virus. According to a later analysis, TCR association rates differed among HLA loci, with DRB1 alleles showing the most associated TCRs and HLA-C alleles showing the fewest. Compared with equally common non-associated chains, HLA-associated TCR beta chains in a later analysis were more clonally expanded and had lower generation probabilities. In this cohort, only TCR beta chains were sequenced, and detectable features were limited by the absence of alpha or paired-chain data. The 87-base-pair reads could not distinguish some IMGT-functional V segments, including TRBV6-2 and TRBV6-3, so those segments were excluded. In an earlier analysis of over 550 of the donors, most TCR beta V segments were observed in productive rearrangements about 90% or about 30% of the time, broadly matching IMGT annotations. An association between a missense DCLRE1C variant and V-gene and J-gene trimming of TCR beta chains was found in a later genetic analysis and replicated in an independent cohort. The authors suggested that the approach could potentially be generalized to other disease states and immunological phenotypes. The study listed approximately 150 TCR beta chains as associated with cytomegalovirus. The presence/absence analyses assumed that sequencing depth was roughly uniform across donors, and that assumption may not be true. Because some donors lacked HLA typing at each locus, the association tests relied only on the typed subset. Strong co-occurrence of HLA alleles, especially DR and DQ, made assigning TCR associations to individual alleles difficult. Roughly 17 rarely observed V segments, including chromosome 9 orphons, were excluded from the earlier analysis of a few hundred of the donors because counts were too low. In a later genetic analysis, fewer N-insertions in productive TCRs were reported among donors in an Asian-associated ancestry cluster than the roughly 640-donor mean.

The count of this clone is one. No cognate antigen has been identified for it. The input lacks base qualities; no much larger clone sits a single base away. The cohort comprised under 700 healthy bone marrow donors. At the time of sampling, all cohort members were nominally healthy, though unrecorded immune exposures were likely present. The donor was CMV seropositive and was included in the group of some 290 seropositive cohort members. A peripheral blood sample was collected from each donor, and TCR beta sequencing was performed on peripheral blood mononuclear cells. Genomic DNA extraction from the blood cell samples was performed with the Qiagen DNeasy Blood Extraction Kit. Via the germline V gene (reference sequence), CDR1 is LNHDA and CDR2 SQIVND. V and J lose 8 bases and 8 bases, and a span of 17 bases separates them. The CDR3 spans 13 residues, from the cysteine through the phenylalanine. The retained sequence is limited to the CDR3, 39 bases, with the frame set at the first base.

The library was built by means of the immunoSEQ multiplex PCR assay. For the multiplex PCR, a mixture combining 60 forward primers for TCR Vbeta segments and 13 reverse primers for TCR Jbeta segments was used. A multiplex PCR assay on genomic DNA amplified the CDR3 region of rearranged TCR beta genes. On the Illumina HiSeq System, the amplified TCR beta libraries were sequenced as 87-base-pair reads. The paper's processing steps were these. Across the roughly 640 repertoires, a later analysis counted 78 million or so unique TCR beta chains, about 10 million of which were shared by at least two donors. Raw reads were error-corrected and collapsed into unique sequences with a nearest-neighbor algorithm that merged closely related sequences to remove PCR and sequencing errors. CDR3 sequences were aligned to IMGT reference sequences to assign V, D and J gene segments. For a sequence to be retained, a match of at least six nucleotides to both a V gene segment and a J gene segment was required. Rearrangements were called productive when the CDR3 lacked stop codons and stayed in frame with V and J; all others were non-productive. Following IMGT convention, CDR3 was defined as the stretch from the second conserved V-encoded cysteine to the conserved J-encoded phenylalanine. Sequences without an unambiguous match to a single V gene segment were excluded from the earlier analysis of several hundred of the donors. In an earlier analysis of 450 to 700 of the donors, V segments were called functional above 56.7% productive rearrangements and were called segregating when the between-donor standard deviation exceeded 5%. To diagnose cytomegalovirus status from the catalog of TCR beta chain sequences, a statistical classification framework was built. V and J gene assignment, in a later analysis, came from comparing TCR nucleotide sequences with IMGT/GENE-DB human TR gene sequences. In a later analysis, CDR3 sequences and most-parsimonious VDJ recombination scenarios were assigned using the TCRdist pipeline. In a later analysis, every TCR beta chain was defined by the combination of its CDR3 amino acid sequence and its V-gene family, and reads without a unique V-gene family were dropped. To address suspected cross-contamination and a sequencing artifact, a later analysis removed around 590 highly shared, low-generation-probability nucleotide sequences. In a later analysis, a clonal expansion index was calculated for each public chain from normalized within-repertoire ranks of inferred template counts. A later analysis computed generation probabilities with a VDJ recombination model fitted to out-of-frame rearrangements, and checked the results against IGoR. Hypergeometric tests were used in a later analysis to score TCR-TCR, TCR-HLA and TCR-CMV co-occurrence, with a repertoire-size bias correction applied to the TCR pairs. False discovery rates were estimated in a later analysis by permuting HLA or CMV assignments 20 times. A later analysis grouped co-occurring TCRs with DBSCAN, adding TCRdist sequence similarity when clustering within HLA-allele-positive subsets. Co-occurrence clustering excluded repertoires with fewer than 30,000 or more than 120,000 public chains, plus five with anomalous nucleotide sharing. TCRdb stores this immuneACCESS table with in-frame sequences only. Part of the clones is absent; in the studies checked, under half of the shortfall reflects unresolved V genes, and no reason is known for the rest. From that table come the V and J calls and clone size; the DNA was used to work out D and trimming. In all, the sample holds fewer than 85,000 clones, and more than 65% of those were seen once. The leading ten clones occupy around 10% of the sample.

The rearrangement joined TRBV19 to TRBJ2-3; TRBD2 is a possible D gene, resting on 6 matching bases. The source of this sequence is a woman in her thirties or forties in good health and CMV-seropositive. Sequencing was performed on PBMCs. CDR3 protein: CASRTGEGGTQYF. The DNA is as follows: TGTGCCAGTCGGACTGGCGAGGGAGGTACGCAGTATTTT.